This is a list of T cell receptor beta chains from one sample in a study of blood T cell repertoires in COVID-19. Generated by immunoSEQ multiplex PCR, the TCRdb table keeps only in-frame clones and is missing some. The data contain 200,000 to 300,000 clones, 88% of them singletons. Sequencing was done on a sample of peripheral blood. These receptors all stem from a man in his sixties who had recovered from COVID-19. Both conserved end residues are part of each CDR3. The D gene is left open where the match is weak. Size values are once, few and many counts, or a class for expanded clones, and some rows have none.

TRBV4-2,TRBJ2-1,NA,NA,CASSQDGASNEQFF,TGTGCCAGCAGCCAAGATGGGGCTAGCAATGAGCAGTTCTTC
TRBV29-1,TRBJ2-7,NA,NA,CSVEDPGYEQYF,TGCAGCGTTGAAGATCCAGGATACGAGCAGTACTTC
TRBV29-1,TRBJ2-7,NA,TRBD1,CSVQNLDRAYF,TGCAGCGTTCAGAATCTGGACAGGGCGTACTTC
TRBV10-3,TRBJ1-2,NA,NA,CAISDTGFNYGYTF,TGTGCCATCAGTGATACAGGGTTCAACTATGGCTACACCTTC
TRBV5-6,TRBJ1-2,NA,NA,CASSFSFGYTF,TGTGCCAGCAGCTTTTCCTTTGGCTACACCTTC
TRBV29-1,TRBJ1-1,NA,NA,CSVTWGDTEAFF,TGCAGCGTTACATGGGGCGACACTGAAGCTTTCTTT
TRBV19,TRBJ1-2,NA,TRBD1,CASSISGTGAYYGYTF,TGTGCCAGTAGTATTTCGGGGACAGGGGCTTACTATGGCTACACCTTC
TRBV5-1,TRBJ1-5,NA,NA,CASSFEGGNQPQHF,TGCGCCAGCAGCTTCGAGGGTGGCAATCAGCCCCAGCATTTT
TRBV19,TRBJ1-5,NA,NA,CASSRRTDSNQPQHF,TGTGCCAGTAGCCGACGGACAGATAGCAATCAGCCCCAGCATTTT
TRBV9,TRBJ2-1,NA,TRBD2,CASSPRGSGGNEQFF,TGTGCCAGCAGCCCCCGGGGGAGCGGGGGTAATGAGCAGTTCTTC
TRBV14,TRBJ2-2,NA,NA,CASSPLLSAGELFF,TGTGCCAGCAGCCCTCTACTTAGCGCCGGGGAGCTGTTTTTT
TRBV7-3,TRBJ2-1,NA,NA,CASSLTPVNEQFF,TGTGCCAGCAGCTTAACCCCTGTTAATGAGCAGTTCTTC
TRBV20-1,TRBJ1-1,NA,NA,CSASKDINTEAFF,TGCAGTGCTAGTAAGGACATAAACACTGAAGCTTTCTTT
TRBV7-2,TRBJ2-7,NA,TRBD1,CASSLYQGASYEQYF,TGTGCCAGCAGCTTGTATCAGGGGGCCTCCTACGAGCAGTACTTC
TRBV2,TRBJ1-2,once,TRBD1,CASTGHLTGGLYGYTF,TGTGCCAGCACGGGACACCTGACAGGGGGCTTGTATGGCTACACCTTC
TRBV3-1/TRBV3-2,TRBJ2-2,NA,NA,CASSQVFLGGGELFF,TGTGCCAGCAGCCAAGTATTTCTAGGAGGCGGGGAGCTGTTTTTT
TRBV5-1,TRBJ2-7,NA,NA,CASSVQGSSYEQYF,TGCGCCAGCAGCGTGCAGGGGTCCTCCTACGAGCAGTACTTC